The present entry profiles one TCR beta chain with its context. It has no known antigen specificity. No much larger clonotype is one base removed from it; base qualities were not supplied. This entry belongs to a study of blood T cell repertoires in COVID-19 (dated by TCRdb to about 2020). Background on the whole study: Samples covering the acute and convalescent phases of COVID-19 were provided by collaborators in the United States, Italy and Spain. Sample metadata almost always included a de-identified subject ID, COVID-19 status, age in years and sex. The repertoires were released in a freely available public database meant as a resource for research on the immune response to SARS-CoV-2. Samples came from the ongoing ImmuneRACE study (first 160 participants) plus 1,254 subjects from 6 global collaborators. The material from the prospective study consisted of cDNA or gDNA derived from T cells, B-cell-depleted T cells, or PBMCs. Where available, HLA class I and class II types were taken from metadata supplied by the sample provider and were not determined by assay-based typing. Deeply sampled blood TCRbeta repertoires from subjects exposed to, actively infected with, or recovered from COVID-19 were included in the dataset. On the study overall, not on this receptor specifically: How much clinical and demographic metadata was included differed by source and by participant, and the metadata was provided uncurated.

TCRbeta CDR3 regions were amplified from genomic DNA using the immunoSEQ Assay, a bias-controlled multiplex PCR. Regarding the original processing steps: The number of nucleated cells in each sample was estimated from the amplification of reference gene primers within the assay. To quantify the absolute abundance of each unique TCRbeta CDR3 rearrangement, sequence reads were collapsed and filtered. For each sample, productive Simpson clonality was calculated as the square root of Simpson's diversity index over productive rearrangements. Here the immuneACCESS table is served through TCRdb, limited to in-frame sequences with V and J called. Missing clones are a known gap in these copies; in checked studies unresolved V genes cover under half, and the rest lacks a known reason. V, J and clone size are those of that table, while D and trimming were read from the DNA. A total of about 83,000 clones appear in this sample, around 84% of them only once. About a fifth of the sample lies in the top ten.

Whole blood was collected in K2EDTA tubes by collaborating institutions according to the institutions' own protocols. For TCRbeta analysis, collaborators shipped samples in one of three forms: frozen whole blood, isolated PBMCs, or DNA extracted from either of those sample types. Relative to germline, V is missing 7 bases and J is missing 0 bases, with 2 bases of the junction outside any gene match. From the cysteine through the phenylalanine, the CDR3 covers 14 amino acids. The retained sequence is limited to the CDR3, 42 bases, with the frame set at the first base. Based on the germline V gene, the CDR1 and CDR2 sequences are WSHSY and SAAADI.

This TCR derives from a woman of 80 years or more in a cohort sampled during active or convalescent COVID-19. Sample: peripheral blood. The chain couples TRBV10-2 to TRBJ2-2; TRBD2 agrees with 7 junctional bases. At the DNA level, the sequence is TGCGCCAGCAAGCGGGGAACGAACACCGGGGAGCTGTTTTTT. It specifies CASKRGTNTGELFF.